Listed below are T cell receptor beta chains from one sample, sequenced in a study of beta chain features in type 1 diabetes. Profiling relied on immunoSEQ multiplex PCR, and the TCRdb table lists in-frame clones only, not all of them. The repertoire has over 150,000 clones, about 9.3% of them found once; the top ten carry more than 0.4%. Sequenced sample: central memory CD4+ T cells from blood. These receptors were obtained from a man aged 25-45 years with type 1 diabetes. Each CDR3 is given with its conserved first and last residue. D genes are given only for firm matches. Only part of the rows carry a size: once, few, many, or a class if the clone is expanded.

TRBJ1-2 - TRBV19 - CASRRTANYGYTF TGTGCCAGTAGACGGACAGCCAACTATGGCTACACCTTC
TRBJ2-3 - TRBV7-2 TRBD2 CASSSRGGASGRVSTQYF TGTGCCAGCAGCTCCCGAGGGGGGGCTAGCGGGAGAGTTTCGACGCAGTATTTT
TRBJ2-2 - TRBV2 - CASRAVANTGELFF TGTGCCAGCAGGGCGGTGGCGAACACCGGGGAGCTGTTTTTT
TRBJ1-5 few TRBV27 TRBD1 CASGMDRGTNQPQHF TGTGCCAGCGGGATGGACAGGGGCACCAATCAGCCCCAGCATTTT
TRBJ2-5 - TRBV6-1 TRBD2 CASSAPSGSSQETQYF TGTGCCAGCAGTGCCCCTAGCGGGAGTAGCCAAGAGACCCAGTACTTC
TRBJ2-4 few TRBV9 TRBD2 CASSVAGLTQNIQYF TGTGCCAGCAGCGTAGCGGGACTAACACAAAACATTCAGTACTTC
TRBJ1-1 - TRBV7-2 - CASSSGGSTEAFF TGTGCCAGCAGCTCGGGGGGTTCCACTGAAGCTTTCTTT
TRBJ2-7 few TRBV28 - CASREADGYEQYF TGTGCCAGCAGAGAAGCGGACGGCTACGAGCAGTACTTC
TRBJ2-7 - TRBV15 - CATSVLGSEQYF TGTGCCACCAGCGTTCTAGGGAGCGAGCAGTACTTC
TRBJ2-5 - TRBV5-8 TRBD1 CASSLAQGKETQYF TGTGCCAGCAGCTTGGCACAGGGGAAGGAGACCCAGTACTTC
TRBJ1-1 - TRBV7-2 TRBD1 CASSPKPGGNTEAFF TGTGCCAGCAGCCCTAAGCCAGGGGGCAACACTGAAGCTTTCTTT
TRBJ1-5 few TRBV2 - CASKGGYSNQPQHF TGTGCCAGCAAGGGGGGGTATAGCAATCAGCCCCAGCATTTT
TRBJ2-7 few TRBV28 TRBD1 CASSRTTGTYEQYF TGTGCCAGCAGTAGGACGACAGGGACCTACGAGCAGTACTTC
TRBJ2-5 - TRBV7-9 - CASSWLEQETQYF TGTGCCAGCAGCTGGTTGGAGCAAGAGACCCAGTACTTC
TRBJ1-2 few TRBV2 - CASSPDTVYGYTF TGTGCCAGCAGTCCGGACACGGTTTATGGCTACACCTTC
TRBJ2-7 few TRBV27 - CASSFQGLTLEQYF TGTGCCAGCAGTTTCCAGGGGCTAACGCTCGAGCAGTACTTC
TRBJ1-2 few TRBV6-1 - CASREQRTDGYTF TGTGCCAGCAGAGAACAGCGGACAGATGGCTACACCTTC
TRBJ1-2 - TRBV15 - CATSPETPSYTF TGTGCCACCAGCCCGGAGACGCCCAGCTACACCTTC
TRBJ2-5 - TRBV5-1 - CASSLTPGTQYF TGCGCCAGCAGCTTGACCCCAGGGACCCAGTACTTC
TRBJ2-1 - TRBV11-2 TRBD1 CASTLRDRGVQFF TGTGCCAGCACCCTTAGGGACAGGGGAGTGCAGTTCTTC
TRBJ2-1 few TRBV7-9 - CASSTYNEQFF TGTGCCAGCAGTACCTACAATGAGCAGTTCTTC
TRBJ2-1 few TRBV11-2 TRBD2 CASSLTSGSSYNEQFF TGTGCCAGCAGCTTAACTAGCGGCAGCTCCTACAATGAGCAGTTCTTC
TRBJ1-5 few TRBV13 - CASSSRGGNQPQHF TGTGCCAGCAGCTCCAGGGGCGGGAATCAGCCCCAGCATTTT
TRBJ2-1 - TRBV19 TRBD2 CASRRLGGPNNEQFF TGTGCCAGTAGAAGGTTGGGAGGGCCCAACAATGAGCAGTTCTTC
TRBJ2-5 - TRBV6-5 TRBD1 CASRMDRGQETQYF TGTGCCAGCAGAATGGACAGGGGACAAGAGACCCAGTACTTC
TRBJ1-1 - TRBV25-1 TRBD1 CASRINEKTGAFF TGTGCCAGCAGGATTAATGAAAAGACAGGGGCTTTCTTT
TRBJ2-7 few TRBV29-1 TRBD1 CSVDLGQGSYEQYF TGCAGCGTGGATCTGGGACAGGGATCCTACGAGCAGTACTTC
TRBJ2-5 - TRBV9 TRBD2 CASSSGGETQYF TGTGCCAGCAGTAGCGGGGGGGAGACCCAGTACTTC
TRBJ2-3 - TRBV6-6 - CASSYPTGWKADTQYF TGTGCCAGCAGTTACCCCACAGGGTGGAAGGCAGATACGCAGTATTTT
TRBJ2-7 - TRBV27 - CASSLGREREQYF TGTGCCAGCAGTTTAGGTCGGGAGCGCGAGCAGTACTTC
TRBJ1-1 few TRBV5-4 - CASSPQVNTEAFF TGTGCCAGCAGCCCACAGGTGAACACTGAAGCTTTCTTT
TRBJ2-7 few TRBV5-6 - CASSLRAEQYF TGTGCCAGCAGCCTACGTGCCGAGCAGTACTTC
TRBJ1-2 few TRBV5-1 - CASSLGGGAGYGYTF TGCGCCAGCAGCTTGGGCGGCGGGGCCGGCTATGGCTACACCTTC
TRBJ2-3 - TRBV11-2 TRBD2 CASSSIRTSGPYPDTQYF TGTGCCAGCAGCTCAATCAGAACTAGCGGGCCTTATCCAGATACGCAGTATTTT
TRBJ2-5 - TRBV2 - CASTQSTSRETQYF TGTGCCAGCACGCAATCGACTAGTCGCGAGACCCAGTACTTC
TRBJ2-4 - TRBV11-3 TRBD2 CASTLAGDVVQYF TGTGCCAGCACCTTAGCGGGAGATGTTGTTCAGTACTTC
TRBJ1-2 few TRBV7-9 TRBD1 CASSPLTGVGYTF TGTGCCAGCAGCCCACTGACAGGGGTTGGCTACACCTTC
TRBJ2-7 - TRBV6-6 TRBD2 CASSGTSGSHEQYF TGTGCCAGCAGTGGGACTAGCGGGAGTCACGAGCAGTACTTC
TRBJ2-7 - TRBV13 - CASSLTGTYEQYF TGTGCCAGCAGCTTAACCGGGACCTACGAGCAGTACTTC
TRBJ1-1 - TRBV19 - CASSSSPGQGTEAFF TGTGCCAGTAGTAGTTCCCCCGGGCAGGGGACTGAAGCTTTCTTT
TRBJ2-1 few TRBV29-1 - CSVVWWGRNEQFF TGCAGCGTTGTGTGGTGGGGCCGCAATGAGCAGTTCTTC
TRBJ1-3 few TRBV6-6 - CASSGRTAGNTIYF TGTGCCAGCAGTGGACGGACAGCTGGAAACACCATATATTTT
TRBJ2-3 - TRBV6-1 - CASSRRVTDTQYF TGTGCCAGCAGCAGGAGGGTCACAGATACGCAGTATTTT
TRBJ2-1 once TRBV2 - CASRQQGGSYNEQFF TGTGCCAGCAGACAGCAGGGGGGATCCTACAATGAGCAGTTCTTC
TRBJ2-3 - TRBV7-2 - CASSLANGDTDTQYF TGTGCCAGCAGCTTAGCTAACGGTGACACAGATACGCAGTATTTT
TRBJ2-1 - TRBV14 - CASSQALTVNEQFF TGTGCCAGCAGCCAAGCCTTGACAGTCAATGAGCAGTTCTTC
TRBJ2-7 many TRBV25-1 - CASKFGGGDEQYF TGTGCCAGCAAGTTCGGTGGGGGCGACGAGCAGTACTTC
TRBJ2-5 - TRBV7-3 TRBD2 CASSLYAGRAETQYF TGTGCCAGCAGCTTATATGCGGGGAGGGCAGAGACCCAGTACTTC
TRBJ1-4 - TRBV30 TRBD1 CAVWDRGHGNEKLFF TGTGCCGTATGGGACAGGGGGCACGGTAATGAAAAACTGTTTTTT
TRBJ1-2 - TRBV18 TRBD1 CASSPRDREAYGYTF TGTGCCAGCTCACCCCGGGACAGGGAGGCCTATGGCTACACCTTC
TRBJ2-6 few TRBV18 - CASSPLQVSGANVLTF TGTGCCAGCTCACCACTACAGGTCTCTGGGGCCAACGTCCTGACTTTC
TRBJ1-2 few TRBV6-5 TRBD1 CASSEQGNYGYTF TGTGCCAGCAGTGAACAGGGGAACTATGGCTACACCTTC
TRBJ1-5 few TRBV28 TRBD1 CASSVRDRAFQPQHF TGTGCCAGCAGTGTCCGGGACAGGGCGTTTCAGCCCCAGCATTTT
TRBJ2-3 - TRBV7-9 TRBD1 CASSDQPTGGGGDTQYF TGTGCCAGCAGCGACCAACCCACAGGGGGCGGTGGAGATACGCAGTATTTT
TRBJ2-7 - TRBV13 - CASSLRRGTERYEQYF TGTGCCAGCAGCTTAAGACGGGGGACCGAACGCTACGAGCAGTACTTC